This T cell receptor beta chain stems from a study of T cell changes during pregnancy in multiple sclerosis. Libraries were prepared by immunoSEQ multiplex PCR; TCRdb keeps only in-frame clonotypes and omits some of them. The table has around 52,000 clones, around 92% seen once; the top ten hold about 0.15%. A remark on this clone: The same CDR3 is also encoded by other DNA sequences in this sample.

The receptor comes from a female donor in good health, enrolled as a control in a pregnancy study. Sample: CD4+ T cells from peripheral blood mononuclear cells, taken after pregnancy.

The CDR3: CASSYSMGGGYGYTF. The CDR3 nucleotides read TGTGCCAGCAGTTACTCGATGGGGGGGGGCTATGGCTACACCTTC. V is TRBV6-5 and J is TRBJ1-2, with D perhaps matching TRBD1 (5 bases). V lost 0 bases and J 4 bases, leaving 12 bases between the germline ends. Per the germline V gene, CDR1 is MNHEY and CDR2 is SVGAGI. The CDR3 length is 15 residues.